This TCR beta chain was identified in a study of tumor-infiltrating lymphocytes in primary liver carcinoma. CDR3 length equals 15 residues. CDR1 is MDHEN, CDR2 SYDVKM, per germline. The investigators made TCR beta cDNA from approximately 500 ng total RNA, using a constant-region primer. ARM-PCR was slightly modified, and three nested multiplex PCR rounds with it gave rise to the TCR beta libraries. Two initial PCR rounds of about 10 cycles each paired TRBV1-TRBV30 forward primers with a C-beta reverse primer. Using its own MiXCR run on the multiplex PCR reads, TCRdb lists one record per CDR3 protein. Of around 330,000 distinct CDR3 sequences listed, 58% are singletons. Unsorted whole blood served as the source of blood RNA, and germline DNA was extracted as well. Chronic HBV infection was present, with no prior treatment. The study's findings and limits: Tumor-blood pairs (like tumor-adjacent pairs) overlapped less than tumor region pairs did.

On this clonotype: The antigen remains undetermined. The junction differs from germline at one of its ends, possibly a read error.

This receptor was identified in a woman under 40 with primary liver carcinoma and hepatitis B virus infection. J is TRBJ2-5 and V is TRBV28; TRBD2 might be the D (6 bases). The specimen sequenced was peripheral blood. The DNA of the CDR3 is TGTGCCAACAGTTGGATGACTAGGCAGGAAGAGACCCAGTACTTC. This translates into CANSWMTRQEETQYF.